This is a list of T cell receptor beta chains from one sample in a study of cytomegalovirus exposure and HLA in healthy donors. The method was immunoSEQ multiplex PCR; TCRdb's version includes in-frame clones alone and lacks a portion of them. The sample includes about 140,000 clones, approximately 84% of them seen just once. Specimen: PBMCs. The receptors stem from a young man in good health and CMV-seropositive. The CDR3 runs from the conserved cysteine through the conserved F or W. A D gene is named only where the DNA matches it firmly. Some rows mark clone size as missing; the rest say once, few, many or name a class of expanded clone.

cdr3_nt cdr3_aa v_call d_call clone_size cdr3_length j_call
TGTGCCAGCAGCCGGGACAGGGTATACGAGCAGTACTTC CASSRDRVYEQYF TRBV7-9 TRBD1 once 13 TRBJ2-7
TGTGCCAGTAGTATACAGGAAAATCAGCCCCAGCATTTT CASSIQENQPQHF TRBV19 . . 13 TRBJ1-5
TGCGCCAGCAGCTTTCAGGGGGACACCGGGGAGCTGTTTTTT CASSFQGDTGELFF TRBV5-1 TRBD1 . 14 TRBJ2-2
TGTGCCAGCAGCCCAGAGACAGGGAATTCTCTCGAGCAGTACTTC CASSPETGNSLEQYF TRBV7-2 TRBD1 once 15 TRBJ2-7
TGTGCCATCAAGAGGGCCCAGGCAGTAACTATGAACACTGAAGCTTTCTTT CAIKRAQAVTMNTEAFF TRBV10-3 . . 17 TRBJ1-1
TGTGCCAGCAGTGACTCGGGCCGTTCGACAGATACGCAGTATTTT CASSDSGRSTDTQYF TRBV6-4 . . 15 TRBJ2-3
TGTGCCAGCAGCTTGGGGGGACAGTTCCGCGAGCAGTACTTC CASSLGGQFREQYF TRBV5-8 TRBD1 . 14 TRBJ2-7
TGTGCCACCAGCACGACTAGCGGGGCCAGCTCCTACAATGAGCAGTTCTTC CATSTTSGASSYNEQFF TRBV15 TRBD2 . 17 TRBJ2-1
TGTGCCAGCAGCCCGGGACAGGGGGAACATCAGCCCCAGCATTTT CASSPGQGEHQPQHF TRBV7-8 TRBD1 few 15 TRBJ1-5
TGTGCCAGCAGTGGGACAGGGGAGGGGTACGAGCAGTACTTC CASSGTGEGYEQYF TRBV2 TRBD1 . 14 TRBJ2-7
TGTGCCAGCAGCCGAACCCGGACAGGGACCTATGGCTACACCTTC CASSRTRTGTYGYTF TRBV14 TRBD1 . 15 TRBJ1-2
TGTGCCAGCAGCGCGCTCCCGGGACACAACTCTGGAAACACCATATATTTT CASSALPGHNSGNTIYF TRBV9 . . 17 TRBJ1-3
TGTGCCATCAGTGAACAGGGGCTGGGCAATCAGCCCCAGCATTTT CAISEQGLGNQPQHF TRBV10-3 TRBD1 . 15 TRBJ1-5
TGTGCTAGTGGTTTGTCCCCTGGGACAGGGGAAGAGACCCAGTACTTC CASGLSPGTGEETQYF TRBV12-5 TRBD1 . 16 TRBJ2-5
TGTGCCAGCTCACCGGAGCAGGGGGCGATGTTCACTGAAGCTTTCTTT CASSPEQGAMFTEAFF TRBV18 TRBD1 . 16 TRBJ1-1
TGTGCCAGCAGCCCCAGGGTCCAGGGGGATTCACCCCTCCACTTT CASSPRVQGDSPLHF TRBV5-4 TRBD1 . 15 TRBJ1-6
TGTGCCAGCACCTTACCCGCCAGGGCTTACGAGCAGTACTTC CASTLPARAYEQYF TRBV28 . . 14 TRBJ2-7
TGTGCCAGCAGCTCCCGGGGAGCGGGGAATGAGCAGTTCTTC CASSSRGAGNEQFF TRBV9 TRBD2 . 14 TRBJ2-1
TGTGCCAGCAGTTCCCCGGGGTCTGGCTACACCTTC CASSSPGSGYTF TRBV28 . once 12 TRBJ1-2
TGTGCCTGGAGTGTACAGCCGGGAAACTATGGCTACACCTTC CAWSVQPGNYGYTF TRBV30 . . 14 TRBJ1-2
TGTGCCAGCAGTGTCAGACAGGGCGCCAACCATGGCTACACCTTC CASSVRQGANHGYTF TRBV6-1 TRBD1 . 15 TRBJ1-2
TGCGCCAGCAGCTTGGCTCCCGGCTCTGGGGCCAACGTCCTGACTTTC CASSLAPGSGANVLTF TRBV5-1 . . 16 TRBJ2-6
TGTGCCAGCTCCAACGGACTAGCGGGCAATGAGCAGTTCTTC CASSNGLAGNEQFF TRBV18 TRBD2 . 14 TRBJ2-1
TGTGCCAGCAGCTTAGGCGGGAACACTGAAGCTTTCTTT CASSLGGNTEAFF TRBV11-2 . . 13 TRBJ1-1
TGTGCCAGCAGGGGGACTAGCGGAAGTAGCACAGATACGCAGTATTTT CASRGTSGSSTDTQYF TRBV2 TRBD2 . 16 TRBJ2-3
TGTGCCAGCTCACCAAGGACTACGGAGGGCTACACCTTC CASSPRTTEGYTF TRBV18 . . 13 TRBJ1-2
TGTGCCAGCAGCTTATTGTCACGAGAGAACACTGAAGCTTTCTTT CASSLLSRENTEAFF TRBV7-9 . . 15 TRBJ1-1